This T cell receptor (beta chain) comes out of a study of technical replicates of blood from several donors. This clone was counted once. The protocol was immunoSEQ multiplex PCR, while the TCRdb copy is restricted to in-frame clones and leaves out a portion. The sample yields about 73,000 clones, more than 90% seen once. Germline V gives CDR1 SEHNR, CDR2 FQNEAQ (reference sequence). Trimming took 5 bases from V and 4 from J; bases not matched to a gene: 9. This CDR3 has 15 amino acids. The TCR was taken from a human donor in good health. Some clones in this sample may be carry-over from other donors' samples. Sequencing used PBMCs. The V and J genes are TRBV7-9 and TRBJ2-5, with 8 bases lining up with TRBD2. CDR3 loop: CASSPPSGGPETQYF. The DNA of the CDR3 is TGTGCCAGCAGCCCTCCGAGCGGGGGCCCAGAGACCCAGTACTTC.